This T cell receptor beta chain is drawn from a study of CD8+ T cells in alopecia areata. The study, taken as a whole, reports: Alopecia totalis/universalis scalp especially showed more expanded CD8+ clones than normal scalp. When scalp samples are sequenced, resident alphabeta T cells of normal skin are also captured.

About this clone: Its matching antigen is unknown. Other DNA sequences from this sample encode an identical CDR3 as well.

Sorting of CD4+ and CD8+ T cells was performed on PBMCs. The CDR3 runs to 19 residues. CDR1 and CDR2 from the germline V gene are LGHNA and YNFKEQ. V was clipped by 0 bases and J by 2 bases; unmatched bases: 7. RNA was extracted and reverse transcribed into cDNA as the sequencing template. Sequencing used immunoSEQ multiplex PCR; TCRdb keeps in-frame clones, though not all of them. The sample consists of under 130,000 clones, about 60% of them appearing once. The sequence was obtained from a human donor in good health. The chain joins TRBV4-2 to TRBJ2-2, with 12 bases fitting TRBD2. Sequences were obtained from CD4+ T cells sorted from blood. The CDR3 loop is CASSQDRASGGVNTGELFF. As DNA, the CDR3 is TGTGCCAGCAGCCAAGATAGGGCTAGCGGGGGGGTCAACACCGGGGAGCTGTTTTTT.